The 24 T cell receptor beta chains below come from one sample, sequenced in a study of cytomegalovirus exposure and HLA in healthy donors. The PCR had 60 Vbeta and 13 Jbeta primers. This table comes from immunoSEQ multiplex PCR, and its TCRdb copy is limited to in-frame clones, with some not included. The sample records about 210,000 clones, roughly 80% being singletons. Sequences were obtained from PBMCs. The receptors here all came from a man in his forties in good health and CMV-seropositive.

The chain recombines TRBV30 with TRBJ2-1, with TRBD2 as a possible D gene (5 bases). Germline values: CDR1 GTSNPN, CDR2 SVGIG (reference sequence). CDR3 size: 14 residues. The V end was cut by 0 bases, the J end by 5 bases, with 11 bases between. Here the CDR3 reads CAWSVPLRDNEQFF. The CDR3 nucleotides read TGTGCCTGGAGTGTACCCTTGCGGGACAATGAGCAGTTCTTC.

The chain employs TRBV7-9 and TRBJ2-1; TRBD2 matches at 9 bases. The CDR3 runs to 17 residues. Germline V lookup: CDR1 SEHNR, CDR2 FQNEAQ (reference sequence). J gave up 2 bases and V 5 bases, and 10 bases lay outside the gene matches. The CDR3 DNA sequence: TGTGCCAGCAGCGCCTCGACTAGCGGAGGACCCTACAATGAGCAGTTCTTC. Translation: CASSASTSGGPYNEQFF.

The chain combines TRBV6-1 with TRBJ1-5; D ambiguous. Germline lookup yields CDR1 MNHNS and CDR2 SASEGT. The V and J ends lost 4 bases and 11 bases respectively, with 9 bases between them. This CDR3 has 11 amino acids. The CDR3 nucleotides are TGTGCCAGCAGTGTTGGCAGTTCCCAGCATTTT. Encoded protein: CASSVGSSQHF.

The chain uses TRBV4-1 and TRBJ1-1; 9 bases agree with TRBD1. This CDR3 region has 15 residues. Germline CDR1 MGHRA, CDR2 YSYEKL. V dropped 0 bases and J dropped 5; count of bases not matched to a gene: 4. The DNA of the CDR3 is TGCGCCAGCAGCCAAGAGACAGGGGGAAGGACTGAAGCTTTCTTT. Protein sequence: CASSQETGGRTEAFF.

V usage is TRBV19 and J usage is TRBJ1-3; TRBD1 might be the D (6 bases). Trimming pared 5 bases from V and 2 bases from J, leaving 13 bases between. Germline CDR1 reads LNHDA; CDR2 reads SQIVND (reference sequence). This CDR3 is 15 amino acids long. CDR3 bases: TGTGCCAGTAGTCCTCGAGGGGGAACTGGAAACACCATATATTTT. Amino acids: CASSPRGGTGNTIYF.

The rearrangement links TRBV29-1 to TRBJ2-7, with D maybe TRBD1 (6 bases). Germline V gives CDR1 SQVTM, CDR2 ANQGSEA. This CDR3 is 15 amino acids long. Trimming took off 1 base at V and 3 bases at J, with 16 bases between the two ends. The CDR3: CSVEGRTAGDYEQYF. The CDR3 bases are TGCAGCGTTGAAGGACGGACAGCAGGTGACTACGAGCAGTACTTC.

The chain couples TRBV11-2 to TRBJ1-1; TRBD1 might be the D (5 bases). The germline V and J ends were trimmed by 5 bases and 1 base, with 11 bases remaining between them. CDR3 length: 14 amino acids. Per the germline V gene, CDR1 is SGHAT and CDR2 is FQNNGV. The CDR3 loop reads CASSPRRGNTEAFF. The CDR3 bases are TGTGCCAGCAGCCCTCGTAGGGGGAACACTGAAGCTTTCTTT.

This CDR3 is CASSYTWRSGNTIYF. The CDR3 nucleotides are TGTGCCAGCAGTTACACGTGGCGGTCTGGAAACACCATATATTTT. This chain joins TRBV6-5 and TRBJ1-3; D unclear. The germline V gene has CDR1 MNHEY and CDR2 SVGAGI. The length of the CDR3 is 15 residues. V lost 2 bases and J 1 base, leaving 9 bases between the germline ends.

The CDR3 here is CASTPEGLRSNEQFF. The CDR3 nucleotides are TGTGCCAGCACCCCGGAGGGACTAAGAAGCAATGAGCAGTTCTTC. The genes are TRBV6-5 and TRBJ2-1, with 7 bases that match TRBD2. The V gene end was trimmed by 7 bases and the J gene end by 6 bases; junction bases not matched to a gene: 12. The CDR3 consists of 15 residues. Germline CDR1 reads MNHEY; CDR2 reads SVGAGI.

This chain links TRBV27 with TRBJ2-1; the match to TRBD1 covers 7 bases. The CDR3 is made up of 16 amino acids. Per germline, CDR1 MNHEY and CDR2 SMNVEV (reference sequence). Unmatched junction bases numbered 20, after V lost 5 bases and J lost 13 bases. CDR3 in DNA: TGTGCCAGCAGTCCCACCCCGCTGGGACAGCTAAGGAACCAGTTCTTC. Translated: CASSPTPLGQLRNQFF.

The table lists this clone with a count of one. The chain joins TRBV29-1 to TRBJ2-3; 7 bases map to TRBD1. With V trimmed by 1 base and J by 3 bases, 7 bases remained unmatched. This CDR3 comprises 15 residues. In germline, CDR1 is SQVTM, CDR2 ANQGSEA. The CDR3 coding sequence is TGCAGCGTTGAAGGCAGGGACAGACCGACAGATACGCAGTATTTT. Translating gives CSVEGRDRPTDTQYF.

V and J are TRBV5-1 and TRBJ2-2; 12 bases fit TRBD2. The CDR3 has 18 residues. With V trimmed by 4 bases and J by 6 bases, 13 bases remained unmatched. Germline V gene sequence: CDR1 SGHRS, CDR2 YFSETQ. The DNA of the CDR3 is TGCGCCAGCAGCCCCCTGGGACTAGCGGGCGACGGGGCCGGGGAGCTGTTTTTT. It translates to CASSPLGLAGDGAGELFF.

This chain's CDR3 is CASSFTRRQETQYF. Here the CDR3 DNA reads TGCGCCAGCAGCTTCACCCGCAGGCAAGAGACCCAGTACTTC. The chain links TRBV5-1 to TRBJ2-5; D is unresolved. This CDR3 is built from 14 residues. Trimming removed 2 bases from V and 2 bases from J, with 10 bases in between. Germline CDR1 is SGHRS and CDR2 is YFSETQ.

This clone was picked up one time. V and J are TRBV7-9 and TRBJ2-3; 7 bases map to TRBD2. Germline CDR1 SEHNR, CDR2 FQNEAQ (reference sequence). The V and J ends lost 5 bases and 0 bases, in that order; junction bases with no gene match: 5. The CDR3 totals 15 residues. This CDR3 is CASSASGTSTDTQYF. The CDR3 nucleotides are TGTGCCAGCAGCGCAAGCGGGACTAGCACAGATACGCAGTATTTT. Complete variable domain (other parts from reference TRBV7-9 and TRBJ2-3): DTGVSQNPRHKITKRGQNVTFRCDPISEHNRLYWYRQTLGQGPEFLTYFQNEAQLEKSRLLSDRFSAERPKGSFSTLEIQRTEQGDSAMYLCASSASGTSTDTQYFGPGTRLTVL.

The rearrangement uses TRBV6-6 and TRBJ1-4; no clear D gene. Germline CDR1 reads MNHNY; CDR2 reads SVGAGI (reference sequence). This CDR3 is 16 amino acids long. V was cut by 0 bases and J by 0 bases, with 8 bases left in between. CDR3 coding DNA: TGTGCCAGCAGTTACTCCCACGGTGCAACTAATGAAAAACTGTTTTTT. It specifies CASSYSHGATNEKLFF.

The gene calls are TRBV29-1 and TRBJ1-2; tentatively, D is TRBD1 (6 bases). With 2 bases removed from V and 7 bases from J, the gap between germline ends came to 14 bases. CDR3 size: 13 residues. CDR1 is SQVTM and CDR2 is ANQGSEA in the germline V gene. The CDR3 region is CSVEFGGAGGYTF. In nucleotides, the CDR3 is TGCAGCGTTGAATTTGGGGGGGCGGGTGGCTACACCTTC.

Notes on this clone: The junction and the germline gene differ at one end; a read error may be behind it. This chain joins TRBV27 and TRBJ2-7, with 8 bases lining up with TRBD2. Per germline, CDR1 MNHEY and CDR2 SMNVEV (reference sequence). The CDR3 has 14 amino acids. CDR3 DNA: TGTGCCGGCAGACTAGCGTACAGCTCCTACGAGCAGTACTTC. It encodes CAGRLAYSSYEQYF.

The CDR3: CASSLAAGGSEQYF. CDR3 sequence (DNA): TGTGCCAGCAGCTTAGCAGCGGGAGGTTCCGAGCAGTACTTC. V gene TRBV11-2 combines with J gene TRBJ2-7, with 9 positions matching TRBD2. The CDR3 has 14 amino acids. The J segment lost 6 bases and the V segment lost 1 base, leaving 4 bases of the junction unmatched. Germline values: CDR1 SGHAT, CDR2 FQNNGV.

The chain carries TRBV9 and TRBJ2-2; D is unclear. V lost 0 bases to trimming and J lost 2 bases, with 5 bases between them. CDR1 is SGDLS and CDR2 is YYNGEE in the germline V gene. This CDR3 has 14 residues. The CDR3 here is CASSVASNTGELFF. In nucleotides, the CDR3 is TGTGCCAGCAGCGTAGCAAGCAACACCGGGGAGCTGTTTTTT.

The chain employs TRBV11-2 and TRBJ2-5; TRBD1 might be the D (5 bases). Germline lookup yields CDR1 SGHAT and CDR2 FQNNGV. V shed 5 bases and J shed 4 bases, with 14 bases lying between them. The CDR3 covers 14 residues. The DNA for the CDR3 is TGTGCCAGCAGCCGACACTGGGGCGGAGAGACCCAGTACTTC. Encoded protein: CASSRHWGGETQYF. The whole variable domain, remainder taken from reference TRBV11-2 and TRBJ2-5, is EAGVAQSPRYKIIEKRQSVAFWCNPISGHATLYWYQQILGQGPKLLIQFQNNGVVDDSQLPKDRFSAERLKGVDSTLKIQPAKLEDSAVYLCASSRHWGGETQYFGPGTRLLVL.

This clone was counted only a few times. This rearrangement joins TRBV5-1 to TRBJ2-3; weak D call: TRBD1 (5 bases). Trimming shortened V by 1 base and J by 0 bases, and 9 bases separated the two germline ends. CDR1 and CDR2 from the germline V gene are SGHRS and YFSETQ. The CDR3 has 15 residues. The CDR3 sequence: CASSLSGQSTDTQYF. The CDR3 DNA reads TGCGCCAGCAGCTTGTCTGGACAAAGCACAGATACGCAGTATTTT.

Of note for this clone: One end of the junction is discordant with germline, which a read error may explain. This chain uses TRBV7-7 with TRBJ2-3, with D hard to call. The CDR3 has 16 amino acids. Germline V gene lookup returns CDR1 SSHAT and CDR2 FNYEAQ (reference sequence). The CDR3 spells CASSLGAAPSTDTQYF. As DNA, the CDR3 is TGTGCTAGCAGCTTAGGCGCGGCACCTAGCACAGATACGCAGTATTTT.

CDR3 DNA: TGTGCCAGCAGACTAGGACTAGCGGGAGAGAACACCGGGGAGCTGTTTTTT. Protein product: CASRLGLAGENTGELFF. The rearrangement joins TRBV7-9 to TRBJ2-2, with 13 bases fitting TRBD2. This CDR3 has 17 amino acids. Germline CDR1 is SEHNR and CDR2 is FQNEAQ (reference sequence). Trimming took 6 bases from V and 1 from J; bases not matched to a gene: 5.

The chain couples TRBV9 to TRBJ2-1; D call uncertain. Germline-derived CDR1 and CDR2 are SGDLS and YYNGEE. The V end lost 0 bases, the J end lost 7 bases, and 11 bases lay between the germline ends. The CDR3 is 14 residues long. Here the CDR3 reads CASSVDEFRNEQFF. Here the CDR3 DNA reads TGTGCCAGCAGCGTAGATGAATTCCGGAATGAGCAGTTCTTC.